This is a list of T cell receptor beta chains from one sample in a study of cytomegalovirus exposure and HLA in healthy donors. The protocol was immunoSEQ multiplex PCR, while the TCRdb copy is restricted to in-frame clones and leaves out a portion. The table has fewer than 250,000 clones, 77% seen once. The sample taken for sequencing was PBMCs. The receptors shown here come from a woman younger than 45 in good health and CMV-seropositive. CDR3s include the opening cysteine and the closing phenylalanine or tryptophan. The D gene is left open where the match is weak. Expanded clones get a size class; other rows say once, few or many, or leave the size out.

J gene: TRBJ1-1; clone size: NA; V gene: TRBV5-1; D gene: NA; CDR3 DNA: TGCGCCAGCAGCTTGTTCCCCTTGAACACTGAAGCTTTCTTT; CDR3 protein: CASSLFPLNTEAFF
J gene: TRBJ2-5; clone size: NA; V gene: TRBV13; D gene: TRBD2; CDR3 DNA: TGTGCCAGCAGCTTTCGCGGGAGGTCAATGGAGACCCAGTACTTC; CDR3 protein: CASSFRGRSMETQYF
J gene: TRBJ2-1; clone size: few; V gene: TRBV4-2; D gene: TRBD1; CDR3 DNA: TGTGCCAGCAGCCAAGTGAGGACAGGGGCCTACAATGAGCAGTTCTTC; CDR3 protein: CASSQVRTGAYNEQFF
J gene: TRBJ2-5; clone size: NA; V gene: TRBV5-1; D gene: TRBD2; CDR3 DNA: TGCGCCAGCAGCTTGGGACTAGCCGGGGAGACCCAGTACTTC; CDR3 protein: CASSLGLAGETQYF
J gene: TRBJ1-5; clone size: NA; V gene: TRBV7-2; D gene: TRBD1; CDR3 DNA: TGTGCCAGCAGTACCGGGACAGGAGATCAGCCCCAGCATTTT; CDR3 protein: CASSTGTGDQPQHF
J gene: TRBJ2-7; clone size: NA; V gene: TRBV2; D gene: NA; CDR3 DNA: TGTGCCAGCAGTAGACAGGCCGAGCAGTACTTC; CDR3 protein: CASSRQAEQYF
J gene: TRBJ2-3; clone size: NA; V gene: TRBV4-2; D gene: NA; CDR3 DNA: TGTGCCAGCAGCCCCCGGGTAGCGACCACAGATACGCAGTATTTT; CDR3 protein: CASSPRVATTDTQYF
J gene: TRBJ2-7; clone size: NA; V gene: TRBV5-1; D gene: TRBD1; CDR3 DNA: TGCGCCAGCAGCTTGGTCGAAGGGGGCAAGGGCGAGCAGTACTTC; CDR3 protein: CASSLVEGGKGEQYF
J gene: TRBJ2-3; clone size: NA; V gene: TRBV29-1; D gene: TRBD2; CDR3 DNA: TGCAGCGTTAACAGCGGGGGCACAGATACGCAGTATTTT; CDR3 protein: CSVNSGGTDTQYF
J gene: TRBJ2-3; clone size: NA; V gene: TRBV4-1; D gene: TRBD1; CDR3 DNA: TGCGCCAGCCGGACAGGGGTGTTGGTAGATACGCAGTATTTT; CDR3 protein: CASRTGVLVDTQYF
J gene: TRBJ2-3; clone size: NA; V gene: TRBV9; D gene: TRBD2; CDR3 DNA: TGTGCCAGCAGCGCTGGACTAGCGACTAGCACAGATACGCAGTATTTT; CDR3 protein: CASSAGLATSTDTQYF
J gene: TRBJ2-1; clone size: NA; V gene: TRBV4-2; D gene: TRBD2; CDR3 DNA: TGTGCCAGCAGCCAGCCAGCGGGAGGCCCTGACGGTGAGCAGTTCTTC; CDR3 protein: CASSQPAGGPDGEQFF